This T cell receptor beta chain was observed in a study of patients and donors after allogeneic stem cell transplantation. A few counts support this clonotype. TCRdb redid the calling of the RT-PCR reads with MiXCR, one entry per CDR3 protein. The table has about a million distinct CDR3 sequences, approximately 19% seen once. This CDR3 is built from 16 residues. The germline V and J ends were trimmed by 1 base and 4 bases, with 17 bases remaining between them. Germline V gene sequence: CDR1 SGHRS, CDR2 YFSETQ. The sample consisted of blood, either unsorted or a sorted T cell fraction (not recorded which). The genes are TRBV5-1 and TRBJ1-1; D perhaps matches TRBD1 (6 bases). The TCR comes from a human donor who was either an allogeneic HSCT recipient or a stem cell or donor lymphocyte infusion donor (not recorded which). It is not recorded whose cells these are; they may come from a transplant donor. CDR3 nucleotides: TGCGCCAGCAGCTTGATGGGAACAGGGAAACTCACTGAAGCTTTCTTT. Translated, it gives CASSLMGTGKLTEAFF.